The 6 T cell receptor beta chains presented below share a single source sample, sequenced in a study of identical twins. One entry per CDR3 protein, called by TCRdb with MiXCR from the 5' RACE reads. The table has 140,000 to 150,000 distinct CDR3 sequences, 3% to 4.5% seen once. Source material: memory T cells sorted from blood. All receptors derive from a man aged 18 to 29 in good health.

This clonotype was found many times. This rearrangement joins TRBV12-3 or TRBV12-4 to TRBJ2-5, with D perhaps matching TRBD1 (5 bases). The V end lost 3 bases, the J end lost 9 bases, and 11 bases lay between the germline ends. This CDR3 is built from 12 residues. The CDR3 bases are TGTGCCAGCAGTTTCCAGGGTACGGCCCAGTACTTC. It is translated as CASSFQGTAQYF.

This clonotype was detected many times. J is TRBJ1-2 and V is TRBV18; maybe TRBD1 (6 bases). The CDR3 spans 14 residues. The germline CDR1 and CDR2 sequences are KGHSH and LQKENI. Trimming stripped 0 bases from V and 3 bases from J, with 8 bases between. CDR3 sequence: CASSPPPGDYGYTF. In nucleotides, the CDR3 is TGTGCCAGCTCACCACCGCCAGGGGACTATGGCTACACCTTC.

This clonotype was recorded many times. The rearrangement joins TRBV3-1 to TRBJ1-6, with 8 nucleotides matching TRBD1. Trimming at V came to 3 bases and at J to 7 bases, leaving 8 bases not matched to a gene. Germline V gene lookup returns CDR1 LGHDT and CDR2 YNNKEL (reference sequence). The CDR3 consists of 16 residues. The CDR3 nucleotides are TGTGCCAGCAGCCAGCGGGGGACAGGTGGCAATTCACCCCTCCACTTT. It encodes CASSQRGTGGNSPLHF.

This clonotype was seen ten or more times. This sequence joins TRBV2 and TRBJ2-2; 8 bases agree with TRBD2. The CDR3 loop spans 15 amino acids. Germline V gene lookup returns CDR1 SNHLY and CDR2 FYNNEI. Unmatched junction bases numbered 1, after V lost 2 bases and J lost 2 bases. The CDR3 DNA reads TGTGCCAGCAGTGAAATAGCGGGAAACACCGGGGAGCTGTTTTTT. It yields the protein CASSEIAGNTGELFF.

This clonotype was recorded at least ten times. The chain carries TRBV5-1 and TRBJ1-1; 9 positions agree with TRBD1. Trimming removed 4 bases from V and 0 bases from J; junction bases left unmatched: 4. Germline-derived CDR1 and CDR2 are SGHRS and YFSETQ. The CDR3 loop spans 15 amino acids. Written as DNA, the CDR3 is TGCGCCAGCAGCCGGACAGGGGACATGAACACTGAAGCTTTCTTT. It yields the protein CASSRTGDMNTEAFF.

The table lists this clonotype with many counts. The J gene is TRBJ2-5, the V gene TRBV20-1, with TRBD2 matching 8 bases. CDR3 length: 14 amino acids. CDR1 DFQATT and CDR2 SNEGSKA come from the germline V gene (reference sequence). V trimming: 1 base; J trimming: 2 bases; junction bases outside the gene matches: 3. The CDR3 bases are TGCAGTGCTAGAGCGGGAGGGCCTCAAGAGACCCAGTACTTC. It is translated as CSARAGGPQETQYF.